The 27 T cell receptor beta chains below were found in one sample sequenced in a study of CD8+ T cells in alopecia areata. TCR sequencing used cDNA made by reverse transcription of extracted RNA. The protocol was immunoSEQ multiplex PCR, while the TCRdb copy is restricted to in-frame clones and leaves out a portion. The sample records 98,000 or so clones, 55% to 60% being singletons. The sample taken for sequencing was NKG2D-low CD8+ T cells sorted from blood. These receptors were obtained from a human donor with alopecia areata.

This clone showed up just a few times. V is TRBV4-1 and J is TRBJ2-1; D possibly corresponds to TRBD1 (5 bases). Germline lookup yields CDR1 MGHRA and CDR2 YSYEKL. The CDR3 loop spans 14 amino acids. V was cut by 2 bases and J by 4 bases, with 9 bases left in between. CDR3 sequence reads: CASSQSSGYNEQFF. Here the CDR3 DNA reads TGCGCCAGCAGCCAATCCTCAGGGTACAATGAGCAGTTCTTC.

The chain recombines TRBV27 with TRBJ2-7; tentative D call: TRBD1 (5 bases). V was clipped by 11 bases and J by 1 base, with 18 bases between them. The CDR3 runs 14 residues. Germline CDR1 and CDR2: MNHEY and SMNVEV (reference sequence). CDR3 amino acids: CASRTGLSSYEQYF. The CDR3 nucleotides are TGTGCCTCACGAACAGGCCTATCTTCCTACGAGCAGTACTTC.

This clone was detected only a few times. The chain is built from TRBV7-9 and TRBJ1-2; perhaps TRBD1 as D (6 bases). Germline CDR1 SEHNR, CDR2 FQNEAQ (reference sequence). The CDR3 totals 11 residues. CDR3: CCFWGALGYTF. DNA for the CDR3: TGTTGTTTTTGGGGGGCGCTCGGCTACACCTTC.

The chain uses TRBV7-9 and TRBJ1-1; 7 bases are a match to TRBD1. Trimming removed 5 bases from V and 8 bases from J; junction bases left unmatched: 5. CDR3 length: 12 residues. CDR1 and CDR2 (germline): SEHNR, FQNEAQ (reference sequence). The CDR3, as DNA: TGTGCCAGCAGCCCAGACAGGGCCGAAGCTTTCTTT. Its protein is CASSPDRAEAFF.

The chain recombines TRBV13 with TRBJ1-2, with 7 bases fitting TRBD1. The CDR3 contains 14 residues. Germline V lookup: CDR1 PRHDT, CDR2 FYEKMQ (reference sequence). With V trimmed by 4 bases and J by 5 bases, 7 bases remained unmatched. CDR3 sequence reads: CASSSRDSIYGYTF. The CDR3 nucleotides are TGTGCCAGCAGCTCAAGGGACAGCATTTATGGCTACACCTTC.

The count of this clone is one. The chain is built from TRBV5-1 and TRBJ2-1, with 7 bases matching TRBD1. The CDR3 runs 17 residues. CDR1 and CDR2 from the germline V gene are SGHRS and YFSETQ. Germline trimming cut 4 bases from V and 7 bases from J; bases unmatched to any gene: 17. CDR3 region: CASSRDRASSLWNEQFF. DNA of the CDR3: TGCGCCAGCAGCCGAGACAGGGCCTCTTCACTTTGGAATGAGCAGTTCTTC.

The rearrangement joins TRBV5-1 to TRBJ1-5; tentatively, D is TRBD1 (6 bases). Germline-derived CDR1 and CDR2 are SGHRS and YFSETQ. Trimming removed 5 bases at V and 5 bases at J, with 23 bases between. The CDR3 covers 17 residues. Here the CDR3 reads CASRLTEWGQKDQPQHF. CDR3 sequence (DNA): TGCGCCAGCAGACTTACCGAATGGGGACAAAAGGATCAGCCCCAGCATTTT.

V usage is TRBV7-9 and J usage is TRBJ2-7; D is undetermined. CDR1 and CDR2 from the germline V gene are SEHNR and FQNEAQ (reference sequence). Trimming took 5 bases from V and 0 from J, leaving 17 bases between them. This CDR3 contains 16 residues. CDR3 bases: TGTGCCAGCAGCCAAGCCAGGACGGTCACCTCCTACGAGCAGTACTTC. Its protein is CASSQARTVTSYEQYF.

The V call is TRBV29-1, the J call TRBJ2-7, with 8 bases identical to TRBD2. The CDR3 contains 15 residues. Germline CDR1 and CDR2: SQVTM and ANQGSEA. The J segment lost 0 bases and the V segment lost 5 bases, leaving 9 bases of the junction unmatched. For the CDR3, the DNA is TGCAGCGTTCGACATTATAGCGGGAACTCCTACGAGCAGTACTTC. Translated: CSVRHYSGNSYEQYF.

This rearrangement joins TRBV5-8 to TRBJ2-7, with 7 bases that match TRBD2. V lost 7 bases to trimming and J lost 6 bases; unmatched junction nucleotides: 10. Germline values: CDR1 SGHTS, CDR2 YDEGEE. This CDR3 region has 13 residues. CDR3 DNA sequence: TGTGCCAGCGCGCTACGCGGGGGAGGCGAGCAGTACTTC. It codes for CASALRGGGEQYF.

The rearrangement uses TRBV27 and TRBJ1-1; D remains unclear. Trimming took 1 base from V and 11 from J, leaving 11 bases between them. The CDR3 length is 12 residues. The germline V gene has CDR1 MNHEY and CDR2 SMNVEV (reference sequence). The CDR3 spells CASSLLGRTAFF. CDR3 in DNA: TGTGCCAGCAGTTTATTGGGCCGGACGGCTTTCTTT.

In regard to this clone: A read error may produce the germline difference seen at one junction end. This chain's CDR3 is CATGDRGSFEQYF. CDR3 coding DNA: TGTGCCACCGGGGACAGGGGTTCCTTCGAGCAGTACTTC. The chain uses TRBV15 and TRBJ2-7; 10 bases line up with TRBD1. This CDR3 has 13 residues. From germline, CDR1 is LNHNV and CDR2 YYDKDF (reference sequence).

This clone is a singleton in its sample. This rearrangement joins TRBV20-1 to TRBJ1-1; no definite D call. Per the germline V gene, CDR1 is DFQATT and CDR2 is SNEGSKA (reference sequence). The CDR3 length is 11 residues. The V end lost 3 bases, the J end lost 2 bases, and 4 bases lay between the germline ends. The CDR3 is CSASLNTEAFF. Here the CDR3 DNA reads TGCAGTGCTAGTCTCAACACTGAAGCTTTCTTT.

CDR3: CASTAAAYEQYF. The DNA for the CDR3 is TGTGCCAGCACGGCAGCGGCATACGAGCAGTACTTC. The chain combines TRBV2 with TRBJ2-7; D is possibly TRBD2 (5 bases). Germline V gene lookup returns CDR1 SNHLY and CDR2 FYNNEI. Trimming cost V 7 bases and J 4 bases, with 11 bases left between them. The CDR3 spans 12 residues.

The V call is TRBV27, the J call TRBJ1-5; D remains ambiguous. CDR1 MNHEY and CDR2 SMNVEV come from the germline V gene (reference sequence). Deletions cut 6 bases from V and 4 bases from J, with 7 bases between. CDR3 size: 12 residues. The CDR3 sequence: CASSPYNQPQHF. CDR3 coding DNA: TGTGCCAGCAGCCCCTATAATCAGCCCCAGCATTTT.

J is TRBJ1-2 and V is TRBV6-5; D unresolved. Trimming cost V 4 bases and J 4 bases, with 10 bases left between them. The length of the CDR3 is 13 residues. Germline V gene data show CDR1 as MNHEY and CDR2 as SVGAGI. CDR3 in DNA: TGTGCCAGCAGTTTTGGGGTCTCCTATGGCTACACCTTC. Its translation: CASSFGVSYGYTF.

This chain links TRBV28 with TRBJ2-1; D not resolved. Germline V gene data show CDR1 as MDHEN and CDR2 as SYDVKM. This CDR3 comprises 11 residues. V lost 7 bases and J lost 8, with 9 bases in between. This CDR3 is CASISYDEQFF. The CDR3 nucleotides read TGTGCCAGCATATCGTACGATGAGCAGTTCTTC.

This chain connects TRBV27 to TRBJ2-3; D is uncertain. This CDR3 is built from 13 residues. CDR1 is MNHEY, CDR2 SMNVEV, per germline (reference sequence). The germline V and J ends were trimmed by 7 bases and 8 bases, with 16 bases remaining between them. CDR3 loop: CASNHLPVGTQYF. DNA for the CDR3: TGTGCCAGCAATCATCTTCCGGTTGGTACGCAGTATTTT.

CDR3 amino acids: CASSLRTTGYEQYF. CDR3 coding DNA: TGTGCCAGCAGCCTACGAACGACGGGATACGAGCAGTACTTC. V and J are TRBV6-5 and TRBJ2-7, with D tentatively TRBD2 (5 bases). The CDR3 length is 14 residues. The V gene's germline CDR1 is MNHEY and CDR2 SVGAGI. The V end was cut by 6 bases, the J end by 4 bases, with 16 bases between.

The V gene is TRBV29-1, the J gene TRBJ2-3, with D tentatively TRBD2 (5 bases). The V gene's germline CDR1 is SQVTM and CDR2 ANQGSEA. The CDR3 consists of 15 residues. CDR3 protein: CRPSRGIRTTDTQYF. The CDR3 DNA is TGCAGGCCCTCGAGAGGAATCCGGACTACAGATACGCAGTATTTT.

The chain uses TRBV19 and TRBJ2-2; no clear D gene. Germline-derived CDR1 and CDR2 are LNHDA and SQIVND (reference sequence). Trimming cost V 6 bases and J 8 bases, with 13 bases left between them. The CDR3 totals 13 residues. The CDR3 here is CASSPKPGGELFF. The CDR3 nucleotides read TGTGCCAGTAGCCCAAAGCCCGGGGGGGAGCTGTTTTTT.

V gene TRBV4-1 combines with J gene TRBJ1-1; D not certain. The V gene's germline CDR1 is MGHRA and CDR2 YSYEKL. The germline V and J ends were trimmed by 2 bases and 0 bases, with 13 bases remaining between them. This CDR3 contains 16 residues. The CDR3 region is CASSQIGLAMNTEAFF. The DNA for the CDR3 is TGCGCCAGCAGCCAAATAGGGTTAGCGATGAACACTGAAGCTTTCTTT.

This clone was counted between two and nine times. The gene calls are TRBV28 and TRBJ2-7, with 14 bases aligning to TRBD2. CDR1 and CDR2 (germline): MDHEN, SYDVKM. J was trimmed by 3 bases and V by 3 bases; bases with no gene match: 10. The CDR3 sequence is 18 residues long. The CDR3 reads CASSLGTSGSNALYEQYF. The CDR3 nucleotides read TGTGCCAGCAGTTTGGGGACTAGCGGGAGTAATGCCCTCTACGAGCAGTACTTC.

The V and J genes are TRBV13 and TRBJ2-2, with 7 bases matching TRBD2. The CDR3 loop spans 17 amino acids. Germline loops: CDR1 PRHDT, CDR2 FYEKMQ (reference sequence). Trimming removed 5 bases from V and 3 bases from J; junction bases left unmatched: 12. The CDR3 DNA reads as TGTGCCAGCAGCCCTAGTCGGGACTATTATTACACCGGGGAGCTGTTTTTT. It translates to CASSPSRDYYYTGELFF.

This clone has just a few counts. The gene calls are TRBV7-9 and TRBJ2-7; maybe TRBD1 (6 bases). V was shortened by 5 bases and J by 4 bases, with 15 bases between the two germline ends. Germline CDR1 is SEHNR and CDR2 is FQNEAQ (reference sequence). CDR3 length equals 14 residues. CDR3 in amino acids: CASSIGGGLYEQYF. DNA for the CDR3: TGTGCCAGCAGCATAGGGGGTGGGTTATACGAGCAGTACTTC. Using reference TRBV7-9 and TRBJ2-7 for the parts outside the CDR3, the full variable domain is DTGVSQNPRHKITKRGQNVTFRCDPISEHNRLYWYRQTLGQGPEFLTYFQNEAQLEKSRLLSDRFSAERPKGSFSTLEIQRTEQGDSAMYLCASSIGGGLYEQYFGPGTRLTVT.

The chain has TRBV7-9 and TRBJ2-1; D ambiguous. V lost 5 bases and J 7 bases, leaving 9 bases between the germline ends. Germline-derived CDR1 and CDR2 are SEHNR and FQNEAQ (reference sequence). The CDR3 sequence is 12 residues long. The CDR3 loop is CASSGVWNEQFF. The DNA for the CDR3 is TGTGCCAGCAGCGGTGTGTGGAATGAGCAGTTCTTC.

J is TRBJ2-7 and V is TRBV5-6, with TRBD1 identical over 9 bases. The V gene end was trimmed by 3 bases and the J gene end by 3 bases; junction bases not matched to a gene: 7. Germline loops: CDR1 SGHDT, CDR2 YYEEEE. This CDR3 is 15 amino acids long. The CDR3 here is CASSSPGTGIYEQYF. The DNA of the CDR3 is TGTGCCAGCAGCTCCCCGGGGACAGGGATCTACGAGCAGTACTTC.